This TCR beta chain was identified in a study of blood T cell repertoires in COVID-19. About the study: Acute and convalescent COVID-19 samples came from the United States, Italy and Spain.

Under the authors' procedure: Reference gene primers were amplified, and this amplification served to estimate nucleated cell counts. Only in-frame clones appear in the TCRdb table, and some are missing; sequencing was by immunoSEQ multiplex PCR. D and trimming come from the DNA, and the V and J calls and clone size come from that table. The sample consists of hundreds of thousands of clones, less than 90% of them appearing once. The specimen was peripheral blood. The sequence derives from a woman older than 75 with active or convalescent COVID-19.

The CDR3 sequence: CASSYYRRQGASGELFF. The CDR3 nucleotides read TGTGCCAGCAGCTATTACAGAAGACAGGGGGCGTCCGGGGAGCTGTTTTTT. The chain joins TRBV14 to TRBJ2-2; the match to TRBD1 covers 10 bases. The CDR3 runs 17 residues. The germline V gene has CDR1 SGHDN and CDR2 FVKESK. After removal of 5 bases from V and 6 bases from J, the junction contained 12 bases not matched to a gene.